A selection of T cell receptor beta chains follows, all from one sample in a study of T cell responses to AZD1222 COVID-19 vaccine. Assay: immunoSEQ multiplex PCR; the TCRdb copy retains only in-frame clones and omits some. The table includes 100,000 to 150,000 clones, roughly 91% detected once. Sequencing was performed on peripheral blood, taken on day 0 of AZD1222 vaccination. These receptor sequences come from an adult in good health. The CDR3 runs from the conserved cysteine through the conserved F or W. A D gene is named only where the DNA matches it firmly. Only part of the rows carry a size: once, few, many, or a class if the clone is expanded.

abundance,j_gene,d_gene,v_gene,CDR3aa,CDR3nt
.,TRBJ1-1,.,TRBV7-2,CASTRFPENTEAFF,TGTGCCAGCACCCGATTCCCAGAGAACACTGAAGCTTTCTTT
.,TRBJ1-2,TRBD1,TRBV12-3/TRBV12-4,CASSLTGGEGYTF,TGTGCCAGCAGTCTCACAGGGGGCGAGGGCTACACCTTC
.,TRBJ2-5,.,TRBV10-3,CAISEPGVKETQYF,TGTGCCATCAGTGAACCGGGGGTCAAAGAGACCCAGTACTTC
.,TRBJ1-2,.,TRBV18,CASSPGQPYGYTF,TGTGCCAGCTCACCAGGACAGCCCTATGGCTACACCTTC
.,TRBJ1-1,.,TRBV21-1,CASSTSALGVGAFF,TGTGCCAGCAGCACCTCAGCCCTGGGTGTGGGTGCTTTCTTT
.,TRBJ1-5,.,TRBV9,CASSVDNRQPQHF,TGTGCCAGCAGCGTTGACAACCGTCAGCCCCAGCATTTT
.,TRBJ1-5,.,TRBV7-9,CASSNDGGLGQPQHF,TGTGCCAGTTCAAATGACGGTGGGCTAGGTCAGCCCCAGCATTTT
.,TRBJ2-5,.,TRBV9,CASSVSGQETQYF,TGTGCCAGCAGCGTTTCTGGTCAAGAGACCCAGTACTTC
.,TRBJ1-3,TRBD1,TRBV3-1/TRBV3-2,CASSRGTGSGNTIYF,TGTGCCAGCAGCCGGGGGACAGGCTCTGGAAACACCATATATTTT
.,TRBJ2-1,TRBD2,TRBV29-1,CSVGSAGLPYTPPLANEQFF,TGCAGCGTCGGGTCTGCGGGACTACCGTACACCCCTCCTCTCGCCAATGAGCAGTTCTTC
.,TRBJ1-6,.,TRBV14,CASSQDLDGQGRHSPLHF,TGTGCCAGCAGCCAAGATCTTGATGGGCAGGGTCGACACTCACCCCTCCACTTT
once,TRBJ1-1,.,TRBV4-1,CASSQGRASNTEAFF,TGCGCCAGCAGCCAAGGAAGGGCCTCGAACACTGAAGCTTTCTTT
few,TRBJ1-6,.,TRBV9,CASSPYDSYNSPLHF,TGTGCCAGCAGCCCCTACGACTCCTATAATTCACCCCTCCACTTT
once,TRBJ1-5,.,TRBV3-1/TRBV3-2,CASSQDMGNQPQHF,TGTGCCAGCAGCCAAGATATGGGCAATCAGCCCCAGCATTTT
few,TRBJ2-7,TRBD2,TRBV4-2,CASSQLNPWTSGGYEQYF,TGTGCCAGCAGCCAACTTAACCCATGGACTAGCGGGGGTTACGAGCAGTACTTC
.,TRBJ1-3,TRBD1,TRBV10-3,CAIRRQGLGDTIYF,TGTGCCATCAGGCGACAGGGGCTGGGGGACACCATATATTTT
.,TRBJ1-2,.,TRBV9,CASSTNSYGYTF,TGTGCCAGCAGCACGAACAGTTATGGCTACACCTTC
.,TRBJ2-5,.,TRBV7-8,CASSKGVGVSGQYF,TGTGCCAGCAGCAAGGGGGTCGGGGTTAGTGGCCAGTACTTC
.,TRBJ1-1,TRBD1,TRBV4-2,CASSQAIGGTGGTEAFF,TGTGCCAGCAGCCAAGCGATAGGGGGCACGGGGGGGACTGAAGCTTTCTTT
.,TRBJ1-1,TRBD1,TRBV11-3,CASSTGQSNTEAFF,TGTGCCAGCAGCACGGGACAGTCGAACACTGAAGCTTTCTTT
.,TRBJ2-3,TRBD2,TRBV5-1,CASSLGEGSAQYF,TGCGCCAGCAGCTTGGGGGAGGGTAGTGCGCAGTATTTT
.,TRBJ1-1,.,TRBV5-1,CASSLDSRNTEAFF,TGCGCCAGCAGCTTGGATTCGAGGAACACTGAAGCTTTCTTT
.,TRBJ2-7,.,TRBV5-5,CASNSALSPYEQYF,TGTGCCAGCAATAGTGCTTTAAGCCCCTACGAGCAGTACTTC
.,TRBJ1-1,.,TRBV27,CASSLLGNTEAFF,TGTGCCAGCAGCCTACTGGGCAACACTGAAGCTTTCTTT
.,TRBJ2-7,.,TRBV3-1/TRBV3-2,CASSYIRGHEQYF,TGTGCCAGCAGCTACATCAGGGGTCACGAGCAGTACTTC
.,TRBJ2-6,.,TRBV5-4,CASSWLSGANVLTF,TGTGCCAGCAGCTGGCTCTCTGGGGCCAACGTCCTGACTTTC
few,TRBJ2-7,.,TRBV3-1/TRBV3-2,CASSHPGTRAREQYF,TGTGCCAGCAGCCACCCGGGGACTCGGGCGAGGGAGCAGTACTTC
.,TRBJ1-4,.,TRBV18,CASSPSPGLDEKLFF,TGTGCCAGCTCACCATCCCCGGGCCTTGATGAAAAACTGTTTTTT
.,TRBJ1-2,TRBD1,TRBV7-6,CASSRRDRWPSNYGYTF,TGTGCCAGCAGCCGCCGGGACAGGTGGCCTTCTAACTATGGCTACACCTTC
few,TRBJ2-7,TRBD2,TRBV10-3,CAIRKTSGAYEQYF,TGTGCCATCAGGAAGACTAGCGGCGCCTACGAGCAGTACTTC
.,TRBJ2-7,.,TRBV5-6,CASSLGGYYEQYF,TGTGCCAGCAGCTTGGGGGGGTACTACGAGCAGTACTTC
.,TRBJ2-3,.,TRBV7-7,CASSLGTAEGTDTQYF,TGTGCCAGCAGCTTAGGGACGGCCGAAGGAACAGATACGCAGTATTTT
.,TRBJ1-4,TRBD1,TRBV4-2,CASSQVGTVFNEKLFF,TGTGCCAGCAGCCAGGTTGGGACAGTGTTTAATGAAAAACTGTTTTTT
once,TRBJ1-1,.,TRBV4-3,CASSQDWGGTEAFF,TGCGCCAGCAGCCAAGATTGGGGGGGTACTGAAGCTTTCTTT
once,TRBJ1-4,.,TRBV7-2,CASSRTATNEKLFF,TGTGCCAGCAGCAGGACTGCAACTAATGAAAAACTGTTTTTT
.,TRBJ2-6,.,TRBV29-1,CSGGTGANVLTF,TGCAGCGGGGGGACTGGGGCCAACGTCCTGACTTTC
.,TRBJ2-1,.,TRBV7-2,CASSFVRDPAYNEQFF,TGTGCCAGCAGCTTCGTCCGGGACCCTGCCTACAATGAGCAGTTCTTC
.,TRBJ2-1,.,TRBV12-3/TRBV12-4,CASSLSVVDEQFF,TGTGCCAGCAGTTTATCAGTGGTGGATGAGCAGTTCTTC
few,TRBJ1-1,.,TRBV28,CASRPGGSDTEAFF,TGTGCCAGCAGGCCGGGGGGGTCGGACACTGAAGCTTTCTTT
once,TRBJ2-3,.,TRBV5-5,CASSASTDTQYF,TGTGCCAGCAGCGCGAGCACAGATACGCAGTATTTT
.,TRBJ2-7,.,TRBV7-9,CASSLAGQGKYEQYF,TGTGCCAGCAGCTTAGCTGGGCAGGGTAAATACGAGCAGTACTTC
.,TRBJ2-1,TRBD2,TRBV6-4,CASSASGGAEEQFF,TGTGCCAGCAGCGCTAGCGGGGGGGCAGAAGAGCAGTTCTTC
.,TRBJ2-7,.,TRBV5-4,CASSFQNYEQYF,TGTGCCAGCAGCTTCCAAAACTACGAGCAGTACTTC
.,TRBJ1-2,TRBD1,TRBV2,CASIFDRVGYGYTF,TGTGCCAGCATCTTCGACAGGGTCGGCTATGGCTACACCTTC
.,TRBJ1-1,.,TRBV18,CASSRTGQTEAFF,TGTGCCAGCTCACGAACTGGACAGACCGAAGCTTTCTTT
.,TRBJ2-7,TRBD1,TRBV27,CASSLWTGTEQYF,TGTGCCAGCAGTTTATGGACAGGGACCGAGCAGTACTTC
.,TRBJ2-1,TRBD2,TRBV5-8,CASSFGLAAYNEQFF,TGTGCCAGCAGCTTCGGCCTAGCGGCCTACAATGAGCAGTTCTTC
.,TRBJ1-5,TRBD1,TRBV6-6,CASSLTGDPYSNQPQHF,TGTGCCAGCAGTCTCACAGGGGACCCGTATAGCAATCAGCCCCAGCATTTT
.,TRBJ2-3,TRBD1,TRBV11-3,CASSPGTVRDTDTQYF,TGTGCCAGCAGCCCAGGGACAGTGAGAGACACAGATACGCAGTATTTT
.,TRBJ1-5,.,TRBV7-9,CASSLGEGPQHF,TGTGCCAGCAGCTTAGGAGAGGGGCCCCAGCATTTT
.,TRBJ2-7,.,TRBV7-2,CASSSFVASSYEQYF,TGTGCCAGCAGCTCGTTCGTGGCTAGCTCCTACGAGCAGTACTTC
.,TRBJ1-2,.,TRBV19,CASSISGAFYGYTF,TGTGCCAGTAGTATTTCAGGGGCCTTCTATGGCTACACCTTC
.,TRBJ1-1,.,TRBV19,CASSIAPVENTEAFF,TGTGCCAGTAGTATAGCCCCGGTGGAGAACACTGAAGCTTTCTTT
few,TRBJ1-1,TRBD1,TRBV6-5,CASSQDRVSAEAFF,TGTGCCAGCAGCCAGGACAGGGTGAGCGCTGAAGCTTTCTTT
.,TRBJ1-1,TRBD1,TRBV10-2,CASSQPRRSNRGRVSNTEAFF,TGCGCCAGCAGTCAACCGCGACGTTCGAACAGGGGGAGGGTGTCGAACACTGAAGCTTTCTTT